Presented here are 27 T cell receptor beta chains from one specimen sequenced in a study of technical replicates of blood from four donors. Using immunoSEQ multiplex PCR, the repertoire was profiled, and TCRdb retains in-frame clones only, with some absent. The sample includes 95,000 to 100,000 clones, 96% of them seen just once. What was sequenced was T cells isolated from PBMCs. All receptors come from a human donor in good health.

The gene calls are TRBV9 and TRBJ2-7; D unresolved. This CDR3 spans 14 amino acids. Germline V gene data show CDR1 as SGDLS and CDR2 as YYNGEE. Trimming removed 0 bases from V and 3 bases from J, with 10 bases in between. CDR3 region: CASSVDLGRYEQYF. The CDR3 DNA sequence: TGTGCCAGCAGCGTAGATCTGGGCCGCTACGAGCAGTACTTC.

This chain's CDR3 is CASSPRDSLYQPQYF. The DNA of the CDR3 is TGTGCCAGCAGCCCACGGGACTCCTTATATCAGCCGCAGTATTTT. The chain couples TRBV5-8 to TRBJ2-3; maybe TRBD2 (6 bases). V was pared by 4 bases and J by 10 bases, with 22 bases between. Germline CDR1 is SGHTS and CDR2 is YDEGEE. The CDR3 length is 15 residues.

This clone was seen once. The V call is TRBV7-9, the J call TRBJ2-3; D remains unclear. The CDR3 runs 14 residues. Trimming took 2 bases from V and 0 from J, leaving 6 bases between them. CDR1 SEHNR and CDR2 FQNEAQ come from the germline V gene (reference sequence). The DNA of the CDR3 is TGTGCCAGCAGCTTATGGCCTAGCACAGATACGCAGTATTTT. Its translation is CASSLWPSTDTQYF.

The chain uses TRBV18 and TRBJ2-3; 9 bases line up with TRBD1. The CDR3 covers 16 residues. CDR1 is KGHSH and CDR2 is LQKENI in the germline V gene. V was pared by 4 bases and J by 0 bases, with 5 bases of the junction left unmatched. CDR3 sequence reads: CASSRGQGHSTDTQYF. The CDR3 nucleotides read TGTGCCAGCTCACGGGGACAGGGCCATAGCACAGATACGCAGTATTTT.

This chain connects TRBV27 to TRBJ1-2, with D possibly being TRBD1 (5 bases). This CDR3 contains 17 residues. Germline-derived CDR1 and CDR2 are MNHEY and SMNVEV (reference sequence). V was shortened by 3 bases and J by 5 bases, with 22 bases between the two germline ends. The CDR3 nucleotides are TGTGCCAGCAGTTTTGGCCCGGGTGGGGGGGGATTATATGGCTACACCTTC. Its translation is CASSFGPGGGGLYGYTF.

V and J are TRBV5-1 and TRBJ1-6, with D perhaps TRBD1 (5 bases). Trimming removed 6 bases from V and 8 bases from J, with 15 bases in between. The CDR3 is made up of 14 amino acids. CDR1 and CDR2 (germline): SGHRS, YFSETQ. This CDR3 is CASTLWGEDSPLHF. Written as DNA, the CDR3 is TGCGCCAGCACCCTCTGGGGGGAAGATTCACCCCTCCACTTT.

V gene TRBV6-5 combines with J gene TRBJ2-7, with D perhaps matching TRBD1 (6 bases). V was trimmed by 7 bases and J by 7 bases, leaving 11 bases between them. CDR3 length equals 11 residues. The germline V gene encodes CDR1 MNHEY and CDR2 SVGAGI. As DNA, the CDR3 is TGTGCCAGCACCCCTAGGGGGGAGCAGTACTTC. This sequence encodes CASTPRGEQYF.

The chain employs TRBV27 and TRBJ1-6; possible D gene TRBD1, 6 bases. Between the trimmed V and J ends, which lost 6 bases and 5 bases, there was a span of 17 bases. This CDR3 region has 16 residues. The germline V gene encodes CDR1 MNHEY and CDR2 SMNVEV (reference sequence). The CDR3 DNA follows: TGTGCCAGCAGAACAAACAGGGAAAGTAATAATTCACCCCTCCACTTT. This codes for CASRTNRESNNSPLHF.

The chain combines TRBV27 with TRBJ1-1; D call uncertain. This CDR3 contains 14 residues. V lost 1 base and J lost 1, with 7 bases in between. Germline V CDR1 and CDR2: MNHEY, SMNVEV (reference sequence). The CDR3 sequence is CASSLYPGNTEAFF. Written as DNA, the CDR3 is TGTGCCAGCAGTTTATATCCGGGGAACACTGAAGCTTTCTTT.

The chain is built from TRBV28 and TRBJ2-2; 9 bases match TRBD2. This CDR3 contains 19 residues. CDR1 is MDHEN, CDR2 SYDVKM, per germline. V shed 3 bases and J 4 bases; nucleotides not matched to a gene: 15. CDR3 sequence: CASSFLGIGGRASTGELFF. CDR3 DNA sequence: TGTGCCAGCAGTTTCCTCGGGATTGGCGGGAGGGCCAGCACCGGGGAGCTGTTTTTT. The whole variable domain, filled in from reference TRBV28 and TRBJ2-2, reads DVKVTQSSRYLVKRTGEKVFLECVQDMDHENMFWYRQDPGLGLRLIYFSYDVKMKEKGDIPEGYSVSREKKERFSLILESASTNQTSMYLCASSFLGIGGRASTGELFFGEGSRLTVL.

The rearrangement links TRBV30 to TRBJ1-4; D remains unclear. Trimming cost V 2 bases and J 8 bases, with 12 bases left between them. The CDR3 totals 13 residues. CDR1 GTSNPN and CDR2 SVGIG come from the germline V gene (reference sequence). CDR3 sequence: CAWSRDLKEKLFF. CDR3 bases: TGTGCCTGGAGTCGAGATCTGAAGGAAAAACTGTTTTTT.

This clone has more than one count but fewer than ten. The rearrangement links TRBV5-1 to TRBJ1-5, with D possibly matching TRBD1 (5 bases). Trimming shortened V by 4 bases and J by 3 bases, and 8 bases separated the two germline ends. CDR3 length: 13 residues. Germline V lookup: CDR1 SGHRS, CDR2 YFSETQ. The CDR3 sequence: CASSQGFNQPQHF. In DNA, the CDR3 is TGCGCCAGCAGCCAGGGTTTCAATCAGCCCCAGCATTTT.

This chain joins TRBV9 and TRBJ1-5; 12 positions match TRBD1. The germline CDR1 and CDR2 sequences are SGDLS and YYNGEE. The V gene end was trimmed by 3 bases and the J gene end by 5 bases; junction bases not matched to a gene: 6. The CDR3 has 16 residues. The CDR3 loop is CASSGGTGGMDQPQHF. The CDR3 bases are TGTGCCAGCAGCGGGGGGACAGGGGGCATGGATCAGCCCCAGCATTTT.

This clone was seen only once. V is TRBV6-1 and J is TRBJ2-7, with D possibly matching TRBD1 (7 bases). There are 16 residues in the CDR3. From germline, CDR1 is MNHNS and CDR2 SASEGT. V lost 1 base and J 6 bases, leaving 19 bases between the germline ends. CDR3 DNA sequence: TGTGCCAGCAGTGAAGACTGGGCAGGGGGGCGTTGCGAGCAGTACTTC. Protein: CASSEDWAGGRCEQYF.

As to this clone: This specimen includes other DNA sequences encoding the same CDR3. The chain uses TRBV7-2 and TRBJ1-2; 7 positions agree with TRBD1. CDR3 length: 13 amino acids. CDR1 is SGHTA, CDR2 FQGNSA, per germline. V shed 6 bases, J shed 3 bases, and the junction held 4 bases outside the gene matches. This CDR3 reads CASSPDRDYGYTF. The CDR3 DNA follows: TGTGCCAGCAGTCCTGACAGGGACTATGGCTACACCTTC.

This rearrangement joins TRBV10-3 to TRBJ2-1, with 7 nucleotides matching TRBD1. Germline-derived CDR1 and CDR2 are ENHRY and SYGVKD. The CDR3 is 14 amino acids. V was clipped by 6 bases and J by 7 bases; unmatched bases: 9. The DNA of the CDR3 is TGTGCCATCAGGGGGGACAGCCAACGAAATGAGCAGTTCTTC. Translation: CAIRGDSQRNEQFF.

The rearrangement links TRBV6-6 to TRBJ2-7; D ambiguous. V was pared by 1 base and J by 4 bases, with 14 bases between. The germline V gene has CDR1 MNHNY and CDR2 SVGAGI (reference sequence). The CDR3 is made up of 15 amino acids. CDR3 sequence reads: CASSYFTSPPYEQYF. CDR3 bases: TGTGCCAGCAGTTACTTCACAAGTCCTCCGTACGAGCAGTACTTC.

CDR3 in amino acids: CASSFGFAQQTQYF. The CDR3 region has the DNA TGTGCCAGTTCCTTCGGGTTCGCGCAGCAGACCCAGTACTTC. The chain couples TRBV19 to TRBJ2-5; no firm D call. CDR1 LNHDA and CDR2 SQIVND come from the germline V gene (reference sequence). V lost 8 bases, J lost 6 bases, and 19 bases lay in between. The CDR3 has 14 amino acids.

The rearrangement uses TRBV18 and TRBJ2-7, with 9 bases that match TRBD1. CDR1 is KGHSH, CDR2 LQKENI, per germline. V lost 8 bases, J lost 6 bases, and 11 bases stayed unmatched. This CDR3 contains 14 residues. The CDR3 coding sequence is TGTGCCAGCGAGGACAGGGGCCCCCACGGCGAGCAGTACTTC. Translating gives CASEDRGPHGEQYF.

The chain employs TRBV6-5 and TRBJ2-5, with a possible D match to TRBD1 (6 bases). The DNA end is a closer match to TRBJ2-7, so the J assignment may be wrong. Germline V gives CDR1 MNHEY, CDR2 SVGAGI. The CDR3 runs to 14 residues. CDR3 DNA: TGTGCCAGTAAAACGGGCCAAGGGACATTCGAGCAGTACTTC. Its protein product is CASKTGQGTFEQYF.

The J gene is TRBJ2-5, the V gene TRBV7-8; no clear D. Germline V gives CDR1 SGHVS, CDR2 FQNEAQ. Deletions cut 3 bases from V and 5 bases from J, with 10 bases between. The CDR3 contains 13 residues. The CDR3 region has the DNA TGTGCCAGCAGCTTGAGTGCTTGGGAGACCCAGTACTTC. Protein: CASSLSAWETQYF.

This clone was observed a single time. The rearrangement uses TRBV29-1 and TRBJ2-6; D perhaps matches TRBD1 (8 bases). V lost 4 bases and J lost 0, with 19 bases in between. Looked up from germline, CDR1 is SQVTM and CDR2 is ANQGSEA. The CDR3 spans 18 residues. The CDR3 region is CSVGGGGQGASGANVLTF. The CDR3 nucleotides are TGCAGCGTTGGGGGGGGTGGACAGGGAGCCTCTGGGGCCAACGTCCTGACTTTC.

The chain couples TRBV2 to TRBJ2-2; no reliable D call. Germline V gives CDR1 SNHLY, CDR2 FYNNEI. The CDR3 is 14 amino acids. V lost 6 bases and J 5 bases, leaving 13 bases between the germline ends. CDR3 DNA sequence: TGTGCCAGCAGGACAATTAGTGTGACCGGGGAGCTGTTTTTT. Amino acids: CASRTISVTGELFF.

The genes are TRBV28 and TRBJ1-1, with a tentative D call TRBD1 (5 bases). The length of the CDR3 is 14 residues. The V end lost 7 bases, the J end lost 5 bases, and 17 bases lay between the germline ends. Germline V lookup: CDR1 MDHEN, CDR2 SYDVKM. Written as DNA, the CDR3 is TGTGCCAGCACCCTACCCGGGGGAGGGACTGAAGCTTTCTTT. Protein: CASTLPGGGTEAFF.

The chain joins TRBV5-1 to TRBJ2-1; 13 bases map to TRBD2. The CDR3 covers 15 residues. Germline trimming cut 7 bases from V and 8 bases from J; bases unmatched to any gene: 9. The germline V gene has CDR1 SGHRS and CDR2 YFSETQ. This chain's CDR3 is CASQLAGGPWDEQFF. For the CDR3, the DNA is TGCGCCAGCCAACTAGCGGGAGGGCCTTGGGATGAGCAGTTCTTC.

The chain is built from TRBV4-1 and TRBJ2-7, with D perhaps TRBD2 (5 bases). Germline V CDR1 and CDR2: MGHRA, YSYEKL. Trimming pared 1 base from V and 5 bases from J, leaving 12 bases between. The CDR3 is 14 residues long. CDR3 nucleotides: TGCGCCAGCAGCCAAGGAGGGTTTTGGGACGAGCAGTACTTC. Protein product: CASSQGGFWDEQYF.

The CDR3 DNA reads TGTGCCAGCAGTTCGGCTAGCGCCTACAATGAGCAGTTCTTC. The encoded protein is CASSSASAYNEQFF. The V and J genes are TRBV28 and TRBJ2-1, with D maybe TRBD2 (6 bases). The CDR3 spans 14 residues. From germline, CDR1 is MDHEN and CDR2 SYDVKM. Trimming removed 4 bases at V and 2 bases at J, with 9 bases between.